This T cell receptor beta chain appears in the sequencing data of a study of T cell repertoires in cytomegalovirus infection. Study information: The study used recently identified HLA-C-restricted and well-studied HLA-B-restricted CMV epitopes.

TCRdb independently ran MiXCR on the reads; one entry per CDR3 protein. This table holds approximately 100,000 distinct CDR3 sequences, under 50% found once. Trimming took off 9 bases at V and 6 bases at J, with 9 bases between the two ends. This CDR3 comprises 11 residues. Germline lookup yields CDR1 SNHLY and CDR2 FYNNEI. About this clonotype itself: What it binds is not known.

General observations from the study: The ex vivo response was dominated by HLA-C-restricted CMV-specific TCR beta clonotypes.

The chain carries TRBV2 and TRBJ2-1; D gene unclear. Sequencing used CD8+ T cells from cultured PBMCs, obtained from culture after CMV antigen stimulation. The TCR originated in a human donor in good health (CMV status not recorded). Some clones in this sample may be carry-over from other donors' samples. CDR3 residues: CASFPGNEQFF. The CDR3 nucleotides read TGTGCCAGTTTCCCTGGCAATGAGCAGTTCTTC. Using reference TRBV2 and TRBJ2-1 for the parts outside the CDR3, the full variable domain is EPEVTQTPSHQVTQMGQEVILRCVPISNHLYFYWYRQILGQKVEFLVSFYNNEISEKSEIFDDQFSVERPDGSNFTLKIRSTKLEDSAMYFCASFPGNEQFFGPGTRLTVL.